What follows describes a single TCR beta chain. The sample belongs to a study of glioma-infiltrating T cells. V was pared by 5 bases and J by 4 bases, with 11 bases between. The CDR3 runs to 13 residues. Germline CDR1 and CDR2: SGHTA and FQGNSA. TCR alpha and beta CDR3 regions were amplified from RNA using iRepertoire nested multiplex PCR. TCRdb re-called the multiplex PCR reads with MiXCR, one entry per CDR3 protein. The data hold around 390,000 distinct CDR3 sequences, with roughly two fifths observed a single time. The source of this sequence is a human donor with low-grade glioma or glioblastoma, undergoing nonglioma brain surgery, or in good health (not recorded which). The chain combines TRBV7-2 with TRBJ1-1; D is perhaps TRBD1 (6 bases). Source material: glioma tissue, nonneoplastic brain tissue, or PBMCs (not recorded which). The CDR3 region has the DNA TGTGCCAGCAGCCGGGGGCAAGTCACTGAAGCTTTCTTT. This translates into CASSRGQVTEAFF. Supplemented by reference TRBV7-2 and TRBJ1-1, the full variable domain reads GAGVSQSPSNKVTEKGKDVELRCDPISGHTALYWYRQSLGQGLEFLIYFQGNSAPDKSGLPSDRFSAERTGGSVSTLTIQRTQQEDSAVYLCASSRGQVTEAFFGQGTRLTVV.